These 14 T cell receptor beta chains were all obtained from the same sample, sequenced in a study of blood T cell repertoires in COVID-19. Some clones are missing from TCRdb's copy, which holds only in-frame ones; the method was immunoSEQ multiplex PCR. The repertoire has some 210,000 clones, roughly 84% of them found once; the top ten carry roughly 20%. The source material was peripheral blood. These receptors were taken from a human donor in a cohort sampled during active COVID-19.

The chain uses TRBV5-8 and TRBJ1-4, with unresolved D. Germline V gene sequence: CDR1 SGHTS, CDR2 YDEGEE. The V and J ends lost 1 base and 3 bases respectively, with 10 bases between them. The CDR3 runs to 15 residues. The CDR3 nucleotides read TGTGCCAGCAGCTTGTTGGTCCGAGCTAATGAAAAACTGTTTTTT. It is translated as CASSLLVRANEKLFF.

The chain combines TRBV30 with TRBJ1-2; 8 bases align to TRBD1. Germline CDR1 is GTSNPN and CDR2 is SVGIG (reference sequence). J lost 6 bases, V lost 2 bases, and 2 bases had no gene match. There are 12 residues in the CDR3. The CDR3 nucleotides read TGTGCCTGGAGTAGGGACAGGAATGGCTACACCTTC. This sequence encodes CAWSRDRNGYTF.

The J gene is TRBJ2-2, the V gene TRBV7-8, with D perhaps TRBD1 (5 bases). The V end was cut by 10 bases, the J end by 0 bases, with 12 bases between. CDR3 length: 14 amino acids. The germline V gene has CDR1 SGHVS and CDR2 FQNEAQ. CDR3 in amino acids: CATQGQTNTGELFF. Here the CDR3 DNA reads TGTGCCACCCAGGGCCAGACGAACACCGGGGAGCTGTTTTTT.

The chain carries TRBV9 and TRBJ1-4; 7 bases agree with TRBD1. The V gene's germline CDR1 is SGDLS and CDR2 YYNGEE. The CDR3 totals 16 residues. Trimming removed 3 bases from V and 4 bases from J; junction bases left unmatched: 9. The CDR3 here is CASSALTGSGNEKLFF. The CDR3 bases are TGTGCCAGCAGCGCACTGACAGGGTCTGGTAATGAAAAACTGTTTTTT.

The chain couples TRBV4-2 to TRBJ1-2; D not resolved. CDR3 length: 15 residues. Germline V lookup: CDR1 LGHNA, CDR2 YNFKEQ. Trimming shortened V by 1 base and J by 2 bases, and 11 bases separated the two germline ends. CDR3 protein: CASSQAETSNYGYTF. The CDR3 nucleotides are TGTGCCAGCAGCCAAGCCGAGACATCCAACTATGGCTACACCTTC.

The rearrangement links TRBV27 to TRBJ2-1; D is unclear. Germline CDR1 is MNHEY and CDR2 is SMNVEV (reference sequence). The CDR3 has 18 residues. Trimming pared 4 bases from V and 0 bases from J, leaving 19 bases between. CDR3 in DNA: TGTGCCAGCAGTTCCCTTTCAGCGCCGTGGAGCTCCTACAATGAGCAGTTCTTC. Translating gives CASSSLSAPWSSYNEQFF.

The V gene is TRBV2, the J gene TRBJ2-1, with D possibly TRBD2 on 5 matching bases. This CDR3 comprises 13 residues. V lost 11 bases to trimming and J lost 9 bases, with 20 bases between them. Germline CDR1 and CDR2: SNHLY and FYNNEI. The CDR3 DNA reads TGTGCCTCCGGCGGGTCGGCGGGCTTTGAGCAGTTCTTC. This sequence encodes CASGGSAGFEQFF.

Here the CDR3 DNA reads TGTGCCAGCCACCAGCGGGCAAGCACAGATACGCAGTATTTT. Translated: CASHQRASTDTQYF. The J gene is TRBJ2-3, the V gene TRBV2, with TRBD2 as a possible D gene (6 bases). The CDR3 loop spans 14 amino acids. V lost 8 bases and J lost 0, with 12 bases in between. The V gene's germline CDR1 is SNHLY and CDR2 FYNNEI.

The V call is TRBV5-1, the J call TRBJ2-1; D is perhaps TRBD2 (5 bases). CDR1 and CDR2 from the germline V gene are SGHRS and YFSETQ. This CDR3 region has 16 residues. V was pared by 3 bases and J by 3 bases, with 16 bases between. The CDR3 region has the DNA TGCGCCAGCAGCTCTGGACTCAACCCGAACTACAATGAGCAGTTCTTC. This sequence encodes CASSSGLNPNYNEQFF.

This chain uses TRBV21-1 with TRBJ2-4; the DNA was not compared with TRBD1, the D call given in the table. TRBV21-1 is noted as a pseudogene. The CDR3 loop spans 18 amino acids. The CDR3 sequence is CASSKGQPNTLAKNIQYF. The CDR3 coding sequence is TGTGCCAGCAGCAAGGGACAACCTAACACATTAGCCAAAAACATTCAGTACTTC.

The rearrangement joins TRBV7-9 to TRBJ2-3; 7 nucleotides agree with TRBD2. CDR3 size: 15 residues. The V gene end was trimmed by 2 bases and the J gene end by 0 bases; junction bases not matched to a gene: 2. From germline, CDR1 is SEHNR and CDR2 FQNEAQ (reference sequence). The CDR3 sequence is CASSLWRGSTDTQYF. The CDR3 DNA follows: TGTGCCAGCAGCTTATGGCGGGGGAGCACAGATACGCAGTATTTT.

The sample holds one count of this clone. Other DNA sequences within the sample encode an identical CDR3. This chain joins TRBV7-9 and TRBJ1-1, with D tentatively TRBD1 (5 bases). V lost 3 bases and J lost 1, with 6 bases in between. This CDR3 is built from 13 residues. Germline V CDR1 and CDR2: SEHNR, FQNEAQ (reference sequence). The CDR3 region is CASSFTGNTEAFF. CDR3 nucleotide sequence: TGTGCCAGCAGCTTTACAGGGAACACTGAAGCTTTCTTT.

This clone came up once. The chain's CDR3 is CASSQGTAYGYTF. CDR3 nucleotide sequence: TGCGCCAGCAGCCAAGGGACAGCCTATGGCTACACCTTC. This sequence joins TRBV4-1 and TRBJ1-2, with TRBD1 as a possible D gene (6 bases). The germline V gene has CDR1 MGHRA and CDR2 YSYEKL. The CDR3 runs 13 residues. V was shortened by 1 base and J by 4 bases, with 7 bases between the two germline ends.

The rearrangement uses TRBV10-1 and TRBJ2-3; 10 bases agree with TRBD1. Trimming took 8 bases from V and 7 from J; bases not matched to a gene: 12. This CDR3 has 15 residues. Germline values: CDR1 WNHNN, CDR2 SYGVQD (reference sequence). DNA of the CDR3: TGCGCCAGCGGACCGACAGACAGGGGGCCATATACGCAGTATTTT. It encodes CASGPTDRGPYTQYF.